Presented here are 19 T cell receptor beta chains from one specimen sequenced in a study of patients and donors after allogeneic stem cell transplantation. TCRdb independently ran MiXCR on the RT-PCR reads; one entry per CDR3 protein. The sample includes hundreds of thousands of distinct CDR3 sequences, 16% of them seen just once. Material for sequencing was blood, either unsorted or a sorted T cell fraction (not recorded which). The receptors were sampled from a human donor who was either an allogeneic HSCT recipient or a stem cell or donor lymphocyte infusion donor (not recorded which). It is not recorded whose cells these are; they may come from a transplant donor.

A few counts support this clonotype. This chain uses TRBV20-1 with TRBJ2-5; D possibly uses TRBD1 or TRBD2 (5 bases each). From germline, CDR1 is DFQATT and CDR2 SNEGSKA (reference sequence). V was pared by 3 bases and J by 5 bases, with 16 bases between. The CDR3 sequence is 14 residues long. In DNA, the CDR3 is TGCAGTGCTAGGACGGGACCCCGAAAGGAGACCCAGTACTTC. Its protein is CSARTGPRKETQYF.

The table lists this clonotype with a few counts. This sequence joins TRBV5-1 and TRBJ2-3; 7 bases line up with TRBD1. V shed 0 bases, J shed 2 bases, and the junction held 3 bases outside the gene matches. The CDR3 loop spans 15 amino acids. Germline CDR1 is SGHRS and CDR2 is YFSETQ. The CDR3 protein is CASSLVGQFTDTQYF. The CDR3 nucleotides are TGCGCCAGCAGCTTGGTGGGACAGTTCACAGATACGCAGTATTTT. The entire variable domain, with the rest obtained from reference TRBV5-1 and TRBJ2-3, is as follows: KAGVTQTPRYLIKTRGQQVTLSCSPISGHRSVSWYQQTPGQGLQFLFEYFSETQRNKGNFPGRFSGRQFSNSRSEMNVSTLELGDSALYLCASSLVGQFTDTQYFGPGTRLTVL.

In its sample, this clonotype was seen a few times. V usage is TRBV6-5 and J usage is TRBJ1-2, with 10 bases identical to TRBD1. Unmatched junction bases numbered 9, after V lost 2 bases and J lost 0 bases. The CDR3 is made up of 18 amino acids. Looked up from germline, CDR1 is MNHEY and CDR2 is SVGAGI. This chain's CDR3 is CASSYLLGQGVSNYGYTF. The CDR3 DNA follows: TGTGCCAGCAGTTACCTACTCGGACAGGGGGTTTCTAACTATGGCTACACCTTC.

A few counts support this clonotype. V gene TRBV7-2 combines with J gene TRBJ2-3; D remains unclear. The CDR3 extends over 13 amino acids. The V and J ends lost 2 bases and 2 bases respectively, with 5 bases between them. The V gene's germline CDR1 is SGHTA and CDR2 FQGNSA. CDR3 coding DNA: TGTGCCAGCAGCTTACCCCACACAGATACGCAGTATTTT. Translated: CASSLPHTDTQYF.

The rearrangement links TRBV4-1 to TRBJ1-5, with D tentatively TRBD1 (5 bases). The CDR3 covers 15 residues. Germline V gene data show CDR1 as MGHRA and CDR2 as YSYEKL. V gave up 0 bases and J gave up 5 bases, with 11 bases separating them. The CDR3 here is CASSQDRAMDQPQHF. The CDR3 DNA reads TGCGCCAGCAGCCAAGACAGGGCGATGGATCAGCCCCAGCATTTT.

The CDR3 DNA sequence: TGTGCCAGTAACCGGGACGGAAACAATGAGCAGTTCTTC. Protein product: CASNRDGNNEQFF. The rearrangement uses TRBV25-1 and TRBJ2-1; D may be TRBD1 or TRBD2 (5 bases each). The CDR3 is 13 amino acids. Germline V CDR1 and CDR2: MGHDK, SYGVNS. V shed 9 bases and J shed 5 bases, with 14 bases lying between them.

The chain employs TRBV6-1 and TRBJ2-3; D is unresolved. The CDR3 is 14 amino acids. From germline, CDR1 is MNHNS and CDR2 SASEGT. Trimming removed 6 bases at V and 2 bases at J, with 12 bases between. The CDR3 DNA sequence: TGTGCCAGCAGAGGCGGAAACCCCACAGATACGCAGTATTTT. As protein: CASRGGNPTDTQYF.

The chain has TRBV9 and TRBJ1-6, with 9 bases lining up with TRBD1. The CDR3 contains 15 residues. Looked up from germline, CDR1 is SGDLS and CDR2 is YYNGEE. Trimming removed 5 bases from V and 6 bases from J; junction bases left unmatched: 6. The CDR3 DNA is TGTGCCAGCAGTGACAGGGGGGGATTTAATTCACCCCTCCACTTT. It encodes CASSDRGGFNSPLHF.

This clonotype was seen repeatedly, ten times or more. This chain connects TRBV7-9 to TRBJ1-2, with 10 bases that match TRBD1. Germline V gene lookup returns CDR1 SEHNR and CDR2 FQNEAQ (reference sequence). J was trimmed by 8 bases and V by 5 bases; bases with no gene match: 2. The CDR3 has 12 amino acids. CDR3 DNA: TGTGCCAGCAGCCGGGACAGGGGCGGCTACACCTTC. It codes for CASSRDRGGYTF. The full variable domain, in which reference TRBV7-9 and TRBJ1-2 provide the parts outside the CDR3, is DTGVSQNPRHKITKRGQNVTFRCDPISEHNRLYWYRQTLGQGPEFLTYFQNEAQLEKSRLLSDRFSAERPKGSFSTLEIQRTEQGDSAMYLCASSRDRGGYTFGSGTRLTVV.

This clonotype occurred a few times. The chain uses TRBV24-1 and TRBJ2-6; possible D gene TRBD1, 6 bases. CDR1 KGHDR and CDR2 SFDVKD come from the germline V gene. V dropped 2 bases and J dropped 2 bases, with 6 bases sitting between them. The CDR3 spans 15 residues. The CDR3 loop is CATSDYRAGANVLTF. The CDR3 coding sequence is TGTGCCACCAGTGATTACAGGGCTGGGGCCAACGTCCTGACTTTC.

V usage is TRBV7-8 and J usage is TRBJ1-2; the D gene is possibly TRBD1 (5 bases). Germline V gene data show CDR1 as SGHVS and CDR2 as FQNEAQ. The CDR3 has 12 residues. V lost 5 bases to trimming and J lost 6 bases, with 10 bases between them. The CDR3 sequence: CASSVQGDGYTF. The CDR3 nucleotides read TGTGCCAGCAGCGTCCAAGGGGATGGCTACACCTTC.

V usage is TRBV6-2 or TRBV6-3 and J usage is TRBJ2-5; 10 bases fit TRBD2. Germline lookup yields CDR1 MNHEY and CDR2 SVGEGT. V was clipped by 3 bases and J by 1 base; unmatched bases: 8. The CDR3 has 17 amino acids. The CDR3 region has the DNA TGTGCCAGCAGTTATGCGCTAGCGGGGGTCGTCCAAGAGACCCAGTACTTC. This gives the protein CASSYALAGVVQETQYF.

This sequence joins TRBV6-2 or TRBV6-3 and TRBJ1-2; 9 positions agree with TRBD1. Germline CDR1 MNHEY, CDR2 SVGEGT. Trimming removed 5 bases from V and 5 bases from J; junction bases left unmatched: 9. This CDR3 region has 15 residues. In nucleotides, the CDR3 is TGTGCCAGCAGTCGAGCTACAGGGGGCGGATATGGCTACACCTTC. Protein product: CASSRATGGGYGYTF.

V is TRBV12-3 or TRBV12-4 and J is TRBJ2-7; D is unresolved. The V and J ends lost 2 bases and 0 bases respectively, with 11 bases between them. The CDR3 is made up of 15 amino acids. CDR3 residues: CASSLIGPNSYEQYF. The CDR3 DNA is TGTGCCAGCAGTTTAATTGGACCGAACTCCTACGAGCAGTACTTC.

The J gene is TRBJ2-3, the V gene TRBV7-9; D is unclear. This CDR3 comprises 14 residues. Trimming took 5 bases from V and 6 from J, leaving 15 bases between them. The germline V gene encodes CDR1 SEHNR and CDR2 FQNEAQ (reference sequence). CDR3 bases: TGTGCCAGCAGCCCCCAGTGGGCGCAGGATACGCAGTATTTT. Its translation: CASSPQWAQDTQYF.

Many counts were recorded for this clonotype. The chain recombines TRBV12-3 or TRBV12-4 with TRBJ1-1; D uncertain. V was pared by 7 bases and J by 8 bases, with 23 bases between. The CDR3 loop spans 15 amino acids. The CDR3 bases are TGTGCCAGCACCCTGGGTGGGCTGAGGGCGGGGGAAGCTTTCTTT. Protein: CASTLGGLRAGEAFF.

The rearrangement links TRBV5-1 to TRBJ2-6; D unclear. Germline values: CDR1 SGHRS, CDR2 YFSETQ. Trimming stripped 4 bases from V and 2 bases from J, with 7 bases between. The CDR3 length is 14 residues. The CDR3 DNA is TGCGCCAGCAGCGCCTACCCTGGGGCCAACGTCCTGACTTTC. This sequence encodes CASSAYPGANVLTF.

As DNA, the CDR3 is TGCGCCAGCAAGATTGGCGGGGGTGAGCAGTTCTTC. The encoded protein is CASKIGGGEQFF. This chain joins TRBV5-1 and TRBJ2-1, with 7 positions matching TRBD2. The CDR3 has 12 residues. Germline CDR1 is SGHRS and CDR2 is YFSETQ. V dropped 6 bases and J dropped 9; count of bases not matched to a gene: 6.

J is TRBJ2-3 and V is TRBV29-1; 11 positions match TRBD1. V was clipped by 7 bases and J by 5 bases; unmatched bases: 11. CDR3 length: 15 amino acids. CDR1 is SQVTM and CDR2 is ANQGSEA in the germline V gene. The CDR3 nucleotides are TGCAGCGCGCCCCTCTGGGACAGGGGGAAAGATACGCAGTATTTT. Protein: CSAPLWDRGKDTQYF.